The clone carrying this T cell receptor (beta chain) occurred many times. What was amplified from RNA transcripts were TCR beta CDR3 regions. The HTBI primer set served for first-round RT-PCR of the TCR CDR3. In TCRdb, the multiplex PCR reads were re-called with MiXCR into one record per CDR3 protein. The table has fewer than 55,000 distinct CDR3 sequences, roughly 51% seen once. This record belongs to a study of T cells in Graves' hyperthyroidism and ophthalmopathy. For Graves' hyperthyroidism to be stable, ophthalmopathy could not progress within 18 months. With a duration under 2 months, the hyperthyroidism was newly diagnosed in patients aged 18 to 65. Sequencing was carried out using peripheral blood or thyroid tissue (not recorded which). The sequence derives from a young man with Graves' hyperthyroidism.

The CDR3 sequence: CATQPAAGHSYEQYF. The CDR3 DNA reads TGTGCCACCCAGCCAGCGGCGGGACACTCCTACGAGCAGTACTTC. V usage is TRBV19 and J usage is TRBJ2-7; D could derive from TRBD1 or TRBD2 (6 bases each). V was trimmed by 10 bases and J by 0 bases, leaving 19 bases between them. The CDR3 covers 15 residues. Germline CDR1 and CDR2: LNHDA and SQIVND (reference sequence).